At least ten counts were recorded for the clone carrying this T cell receptor beta chain. As yet, its antigen is unknown. This record comes from a study of regulatory T cells in long-lasting Graves disease. Trimming cost V 0 bases and J 5 bases; bases outside gene matches: 7. Per the germline V gene, CDR1 is LGHDT and CDR2 is YNNKEL (reference sequence). The CDR3 loop spans 15 amino acids. Combining iRepertoire HTBI primers with Arm-PCR of CDR3 regions, the authors built TCR beta libraries. Via MiXCR, TCRdb re-called the multiplex PCR reads, giving one row per CDR3 protein. The data hold 450,000 or so distinct CDR3 sequences, with less than 25% observed a single time. Study-level findings and limits: Patients with persistent Graves' had lower TCR diversity than newly diagnosed patients.

Time point denoted: persistent/refractory GD, antithyroid drugs over 5 years with positive TRAb. Researchers made the TCR library from RNA that was extracted from PBMCs. The patients included were those that came from an endocrinology department in Xi'an, China. This chain connects TRBV3-1 to TRBJ2-7; 7 bases are a match to TRBD1. The specimen was peripheral blood mononuclear cells (PBMCs), collected when the disease was refractory, from a patient treated with antithyroid drugs. The sequence was obtained from a female donor with Graves disease. CDR3 amino acids: CASSQDGRDSHEQYF. CDR3 DNA sequence: TGTGCCAGCAGCCAAGATGGCAGGGACAGCCACGAGCAGTACTTC.